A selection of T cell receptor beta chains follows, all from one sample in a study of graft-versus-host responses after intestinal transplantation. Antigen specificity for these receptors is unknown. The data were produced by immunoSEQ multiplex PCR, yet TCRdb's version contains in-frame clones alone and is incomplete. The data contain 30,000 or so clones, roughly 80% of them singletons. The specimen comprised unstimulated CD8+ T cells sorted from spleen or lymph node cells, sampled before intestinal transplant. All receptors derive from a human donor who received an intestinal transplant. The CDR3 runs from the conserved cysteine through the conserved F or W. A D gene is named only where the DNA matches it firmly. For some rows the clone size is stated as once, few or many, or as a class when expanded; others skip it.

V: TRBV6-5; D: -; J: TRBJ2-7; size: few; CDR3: CASRFGTFYEQYF; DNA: TGTGCCAGCAGATTCGGGACATTCTACGAGCAGTACTTC
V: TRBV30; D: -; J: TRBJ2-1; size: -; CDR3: CAWRGRGVLEQFF; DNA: TGTGCCTGGAGAGGCAGAGGAGTCCTAGAGCAGTTCTTC
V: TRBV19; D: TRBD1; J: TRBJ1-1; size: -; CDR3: CASRGTGNTEAFF; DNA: TGTGCCAGTAGGGGGACAGGGAACACTGAAGCTTTCTTT
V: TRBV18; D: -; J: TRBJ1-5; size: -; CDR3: CASSPDSQGRVNQPQHF; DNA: TGTGCCAGCTCACCGGACAGCCAGGGTAGGGTCAATCAGCCCCAGCATTTT
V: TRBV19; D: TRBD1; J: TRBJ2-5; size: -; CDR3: CASSNPPRDRGRETQYF; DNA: TGTGCCAGTAGTAACCCCCCCCGGGACAGGGGGCGAGAGACCCAGTACTTC
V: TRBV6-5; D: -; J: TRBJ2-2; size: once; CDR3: CASSYYGSSTGELFF; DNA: TGTGCCAGCAGTTACTACGGGAGTAGCACCGGGGAGCTGTTTTTT
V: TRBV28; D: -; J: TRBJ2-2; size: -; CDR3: CASSLWAGIRNTGELFF; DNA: TGTGCCAGCAGTTTATGGGCGGGAATTAGGAACACCGGGGAGCTGTTTTTT
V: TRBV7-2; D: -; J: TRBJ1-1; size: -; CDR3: CASSPWTVRVTEAFF; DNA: TGTGCCAGCAGCCCTTGGACAGTGCGGGTCACTGAAGCTTTCTTT
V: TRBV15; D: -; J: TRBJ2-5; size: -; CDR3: CATSRVVGSGQETQYF; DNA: TGTGCCACCAGCAGAGTTGTGGGTTCAGGGCAAGAGACCCAGTACTTC
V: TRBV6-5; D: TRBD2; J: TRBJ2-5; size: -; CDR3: CASSLTSGQETQYF; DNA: TGTGCCAGCAGTCTGACTAGCGGCCAAGAGACCCAGTACTTC
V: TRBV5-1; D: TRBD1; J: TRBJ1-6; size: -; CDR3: CASSLEGADNSPLHF; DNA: TGCGCCAGCAGCTTAGAGGGGGCGGATAATTCACCCCTCCACTTT
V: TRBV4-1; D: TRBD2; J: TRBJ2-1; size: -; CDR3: CASSQSGTSSDNEQFF; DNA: TGCGCCAGCAGCCAATCAGGGACTAGCTCTGACAATGAGCAGTTCTTC
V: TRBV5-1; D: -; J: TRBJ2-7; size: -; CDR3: CASSLVGAVNEQYF; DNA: TGCGCCAGCAGCTTGGTGGGGGCCGTTAACGAGCAGTACTTC
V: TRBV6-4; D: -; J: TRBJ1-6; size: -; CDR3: CASSAGLFHF; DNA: TGTGCCAGCAGTGCGGGACTCTTCCACTTT
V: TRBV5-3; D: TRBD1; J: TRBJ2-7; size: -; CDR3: CARSLARQGGYEQYF; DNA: TGTGCCAGAAGCTTGGCCCGACAGGGGGGCTACGAGCAGTACTTC
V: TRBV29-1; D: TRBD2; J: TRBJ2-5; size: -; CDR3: CSVLLAGELQETQYF; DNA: TGCAGCGTTCTACTAGCGGGAGAGCTCCAAGAGACCCAGTACTTC
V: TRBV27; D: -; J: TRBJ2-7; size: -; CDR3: CASSPLGGNYEQYF; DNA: TGTGCCAGCAGTCCCCTCGGGGGAAACTACGAGCAGTACTTC
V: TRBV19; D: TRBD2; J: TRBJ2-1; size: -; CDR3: CASSISADGLAGGTFF; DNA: TGTGCCAGTAGTATATCGGCTGATGGACTAGCGGGAGGCACGTTCTTC
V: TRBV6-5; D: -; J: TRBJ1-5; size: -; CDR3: CASSYSEDSNQPQHF; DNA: TGTGCCAGCAGTTACTCGGAGGATAGCAATCAGCCCCAGCATTTT
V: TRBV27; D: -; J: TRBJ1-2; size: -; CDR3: CASSLGPVGYGYTF; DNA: TGTGCCAGCAGTTTGGGCCCGGTTGGGTATGGCTACACCTTC
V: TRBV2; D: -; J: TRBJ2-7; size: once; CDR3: CASSEYGGYSYEQYF; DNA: TGTGCCAGCAGTGAATACGGCGGGTACTCCTACGAGCAGTACTTC
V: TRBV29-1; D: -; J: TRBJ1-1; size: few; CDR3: CSVDSLREAFF; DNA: TGCAGCGTTGATAGTCTCCGTGAAGCTTTCTTT
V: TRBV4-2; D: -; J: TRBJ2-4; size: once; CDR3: CASSQGTRPGNIQYF; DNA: TGTGCCAGCAGCCAAGGAACTAGGCCGGGGAACATTCAGTACTTC
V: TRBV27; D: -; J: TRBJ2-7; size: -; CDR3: CASSSSIRGWHEQYF; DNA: TGTGCCAGCAGTTCATCCATTAGGGGTTGGCACGAGCAGTACTTC
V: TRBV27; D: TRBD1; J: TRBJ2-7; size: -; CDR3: CASATTGGDEQYF; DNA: TGTGCCAGCGCAACCACAGGGGGTGACGAGCAATACTTC
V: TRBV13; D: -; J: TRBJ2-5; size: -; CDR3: CASSIRQVQETQYF; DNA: TGTGCCAGCAGCATTAGACAGGTCCAAGAGACCCAGTACTTC
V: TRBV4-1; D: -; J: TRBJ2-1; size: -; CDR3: CASSLQQGGHYNEQFF; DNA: TGCGCCAGCAGCCTCCAACAGGGGGGGCACTACAATGAGCAGTTCTTC
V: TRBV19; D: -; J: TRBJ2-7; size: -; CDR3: CATMTGAYEQYF; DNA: TGTGCCACCATGACGGGAGCCTACGAGCAGTACTTC
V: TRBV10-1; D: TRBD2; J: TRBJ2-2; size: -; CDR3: CATTLGRTSGGATGELFF; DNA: TGCGCCACCACCCTAGGGCGGACTAGCGGGGGGGCTACCGGGGAGCTGTTTTTT
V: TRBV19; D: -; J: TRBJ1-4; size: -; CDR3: CASIGQGADEKLFF; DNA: TGTGCCAGTATTGGTCAAGGGGCTGATGAAAAACTGTTTTTT
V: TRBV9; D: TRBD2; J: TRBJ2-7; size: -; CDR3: CASSPRGGTYEQYF; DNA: TGTGCCAGCAGCCCCCGCGGGGGGACATACGAGCAGTACTTC
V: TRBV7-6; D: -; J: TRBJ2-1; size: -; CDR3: CASSLVVSSYNEQFF; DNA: TGTGCCAGCAGCTTAGTAGTGAGCTCCTACAATGAGCAGTTCTTC
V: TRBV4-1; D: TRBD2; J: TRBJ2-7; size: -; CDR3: CASSQVAGPWEYEQYF; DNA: TGCGCCAGCAGCCAAGTAGCGGGGCCGTGGGAATACGAGCAGTACTTC
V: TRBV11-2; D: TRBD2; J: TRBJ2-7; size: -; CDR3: CASSWGLAGGPYEQYF; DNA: TGTGCCAGCAGCTGGGGACTAGCGGGAGGGCCCTACGAGCAGTACTTC
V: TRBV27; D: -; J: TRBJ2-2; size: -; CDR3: CASSLYWGSGTGELFF; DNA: TGTGCCAGCAGTTTGTACTGGGGCTCGGGCACCGGGGAGCTGTTTTTT
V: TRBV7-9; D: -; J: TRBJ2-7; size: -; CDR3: CASSSQGRGYYEQYF; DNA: TGTGCCAGCAGCTCACAGGGAAGGGGCTACTACGAGCAGTACTTC
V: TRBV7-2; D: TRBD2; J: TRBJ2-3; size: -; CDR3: CASSSGELANTQYF; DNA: TGTGCCAGCAGCTCGGGAGAACTAGCGAATACGCAGTATTTT
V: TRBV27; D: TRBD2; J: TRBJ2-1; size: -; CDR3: CASSRLARGGYVEQFF; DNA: TGTGCCAGCAGCCGACTAGCGAGAGGGGGATATGTTGAGCAGTTCTTC
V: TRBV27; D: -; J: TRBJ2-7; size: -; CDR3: CASTLTSRGEGVPYEQYF; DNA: TGTGCCAGCACCTTAACCTCCCGTGGGGAGGGGGTGCCATACGAGCAGTACTTC
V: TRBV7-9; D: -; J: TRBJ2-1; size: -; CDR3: CASSLVVPGERTNEQFF; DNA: TGTGCCAGCAGCTTAGTGGTTCCGGGGGAGCGAACCAATGAGCAGTTCTTC
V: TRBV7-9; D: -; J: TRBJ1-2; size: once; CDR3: CASSLFDGYTF; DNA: TGTGCCAGCAGCTTATTCGATGGCTACACCTTC
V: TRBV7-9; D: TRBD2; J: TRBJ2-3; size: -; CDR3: CASDTSVGDTQYF; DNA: TGTGCCAGCGATACTAGCGTGGGAGATACGCAGTATTTT
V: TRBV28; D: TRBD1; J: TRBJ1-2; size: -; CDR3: CASSSSRADRQYGYTF; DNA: TGTGCCAGCAGTTCCTCACGTGCGGACAGGCAGTATGGCTACACCTTC
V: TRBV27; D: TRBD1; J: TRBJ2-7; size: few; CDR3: CASSPKGQGYEQYF; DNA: TGTGCCAGCAGTCCGAAGGGACAGGGTTACGAGCAGTACTTC
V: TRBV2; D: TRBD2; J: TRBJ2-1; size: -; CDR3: CASIQAFKLRIEELLAGGHNEQFF; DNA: TGTGCCAGCATTCAAGCTTTTAAGCTCCGTATCGAGGAACTACTAGCGGGAGGGCATAATGAGCAGTTCTTC
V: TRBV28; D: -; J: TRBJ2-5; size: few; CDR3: CASSLEWGRGETQYF; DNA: TGTGCCAGCAGCTTGGAGTGGGGCCGTGGGGAGACCCAGTACTTC
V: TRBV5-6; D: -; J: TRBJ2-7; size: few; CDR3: CASSLSLTGSGYEQYF; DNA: TGTGCCAGCAGCTTGTCCCTAACAGGGTCCGGCTACGAGCAGTACTTC
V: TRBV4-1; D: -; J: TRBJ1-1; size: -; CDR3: CASSQEGEVNTEAFF; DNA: TGCGCCAGCAGCCAAGAAGGGGAAGTGAACACTGAAGCTTTCTTT
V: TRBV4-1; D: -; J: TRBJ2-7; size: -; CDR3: CASSQSPRTYEQYF; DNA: TGCGCCAGCAGCCAATCCCCCCGGACTTACGAGCAGTACTTC
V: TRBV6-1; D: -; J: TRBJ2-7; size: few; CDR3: CASSEYTPSSYEQYF; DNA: TGTGCCAGCAGTGAATATACACCTAGCTCCTACGAGCAGTACTTC
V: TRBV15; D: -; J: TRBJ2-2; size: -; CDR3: CATSRDMAGTGELFF; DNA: TGTGCCACCAGCAGAGACATGGCGGGCACCGGGGAGCTGTTTTTT
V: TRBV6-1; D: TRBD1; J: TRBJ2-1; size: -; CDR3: CASSSGQGYNEQFF; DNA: TGTGCCAGCAGTTCGGGACAGGGATACAATGAGCAGTTCTTC
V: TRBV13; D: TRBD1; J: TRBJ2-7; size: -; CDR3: CASSPGGDRGRFAEQYF; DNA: TGTGCCAGCAGCCCCGGCGGTGACAGGGGTCGATTCGCCGAGCAGTACTTC
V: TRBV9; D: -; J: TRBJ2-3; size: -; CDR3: CASSVVVVTDTQYF; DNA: TGTGCCAGCAGCGTAGTTGTAGTCACAGATACGCAGTATTTT
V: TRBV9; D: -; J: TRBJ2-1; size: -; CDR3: CASSVGGDSYNEQFF; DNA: TGTGCCAGCAGCGTAGGCGGAGACTCCTACAATGAGCAGTTCTTC
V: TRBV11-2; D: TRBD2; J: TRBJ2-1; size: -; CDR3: CASSYGQGLAGGSYNEQFF; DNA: TGTGCCAGCAGCTACGGACAGGGGCTAGCGGGGGGTTCCTACAATGAGCAGTTCTTC
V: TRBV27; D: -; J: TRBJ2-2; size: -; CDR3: CASSAAGRTGELFF; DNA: TGTGCCAGCAGTGCGGCGGGGCGCACCGGGGAGCTGTTTTTT